This T cell receptor (beta chain) was sequenced for a study of blood T cell repertoires in COVID-19. For the study at large: Researchers got acute and convalescent COVID-19 samples from the United States, Italy and Spain. PBMCs, B-cell-depleted T cells, or T cells provided the cDNA or gDNA that made up the material.

Under the authors' procedure: Nucleated cell counts were estimated from reference gene primer amplification. Method: immunoSEQ multiplex PCR; TCRdb's copy keeps in-frame clones and lacks some. That table is the source of V, J and clone size, and D and trimming were worked out from the DNA. Of a few hundred thousand clones in the sample, about 85% were seen once. The V gene's germline CDR1 is MDHEN and CDR2 SYDVKM. There are 15 residues in the CDR3. With 6 bases clipped from V and 3 bases from J, the junction kept 10 bases outside the gene matches. The source is a woman under 30 with acute or convalescent COVID-19. Specimen: peripheral blood. The chain carries TRBV28 and TRBJ2-7; 8 bases agree with TRBD2. The CDR3 DNA reads as TGTGCCAGCAGAGGACCGGGACTAGGTCTCTACGAGCAGTACTTC. Translation gives CASRGPGLGLYEQYF.